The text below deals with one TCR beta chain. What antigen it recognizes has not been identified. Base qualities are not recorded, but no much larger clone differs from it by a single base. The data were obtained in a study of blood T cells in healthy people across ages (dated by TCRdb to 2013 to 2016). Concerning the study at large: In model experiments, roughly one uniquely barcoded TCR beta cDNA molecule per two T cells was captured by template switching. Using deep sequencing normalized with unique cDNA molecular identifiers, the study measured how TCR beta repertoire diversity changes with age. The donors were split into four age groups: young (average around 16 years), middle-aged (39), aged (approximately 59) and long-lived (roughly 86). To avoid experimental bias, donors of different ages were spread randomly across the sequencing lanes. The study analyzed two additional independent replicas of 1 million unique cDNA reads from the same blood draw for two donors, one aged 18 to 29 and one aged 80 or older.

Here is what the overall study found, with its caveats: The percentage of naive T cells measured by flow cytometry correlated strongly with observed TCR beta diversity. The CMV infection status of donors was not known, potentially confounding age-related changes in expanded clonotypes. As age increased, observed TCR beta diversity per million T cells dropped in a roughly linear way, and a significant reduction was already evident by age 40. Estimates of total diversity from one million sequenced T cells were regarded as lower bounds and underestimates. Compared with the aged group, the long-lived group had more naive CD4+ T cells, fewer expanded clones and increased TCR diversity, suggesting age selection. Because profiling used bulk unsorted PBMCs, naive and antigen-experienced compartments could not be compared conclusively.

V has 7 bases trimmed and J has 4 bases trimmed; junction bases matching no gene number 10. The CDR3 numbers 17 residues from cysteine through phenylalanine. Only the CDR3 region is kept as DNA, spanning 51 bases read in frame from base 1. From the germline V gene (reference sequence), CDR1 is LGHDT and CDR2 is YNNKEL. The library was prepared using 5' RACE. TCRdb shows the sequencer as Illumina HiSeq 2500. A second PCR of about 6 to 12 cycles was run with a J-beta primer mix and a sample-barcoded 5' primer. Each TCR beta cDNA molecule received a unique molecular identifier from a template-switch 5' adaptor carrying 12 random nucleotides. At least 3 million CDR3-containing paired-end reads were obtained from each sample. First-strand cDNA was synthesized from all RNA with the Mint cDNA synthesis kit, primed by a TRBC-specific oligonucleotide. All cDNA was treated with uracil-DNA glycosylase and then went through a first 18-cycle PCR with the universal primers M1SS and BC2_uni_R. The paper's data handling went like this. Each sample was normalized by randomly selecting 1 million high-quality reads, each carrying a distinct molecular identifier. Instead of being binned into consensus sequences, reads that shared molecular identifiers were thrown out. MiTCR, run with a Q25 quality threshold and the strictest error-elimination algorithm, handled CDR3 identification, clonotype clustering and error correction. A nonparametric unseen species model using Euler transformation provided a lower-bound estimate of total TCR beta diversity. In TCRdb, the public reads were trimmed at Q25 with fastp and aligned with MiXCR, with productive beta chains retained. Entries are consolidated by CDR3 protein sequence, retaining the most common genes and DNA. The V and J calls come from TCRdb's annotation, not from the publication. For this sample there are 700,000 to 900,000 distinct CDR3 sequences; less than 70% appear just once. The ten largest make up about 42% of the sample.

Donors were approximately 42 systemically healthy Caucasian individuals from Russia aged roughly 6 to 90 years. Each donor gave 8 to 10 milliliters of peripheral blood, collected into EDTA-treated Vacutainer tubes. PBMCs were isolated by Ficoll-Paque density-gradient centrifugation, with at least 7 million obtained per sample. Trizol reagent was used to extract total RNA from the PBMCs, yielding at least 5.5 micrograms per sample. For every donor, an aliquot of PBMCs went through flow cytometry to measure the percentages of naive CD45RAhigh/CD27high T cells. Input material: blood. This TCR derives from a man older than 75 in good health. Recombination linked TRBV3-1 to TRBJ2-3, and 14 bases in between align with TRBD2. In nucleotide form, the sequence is TGTGCCAGCACTCCGGGACTAGCGGGAGCGGGGGCAGATACGCAGTATTTT. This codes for CASTPGLAGAGADTQYF.